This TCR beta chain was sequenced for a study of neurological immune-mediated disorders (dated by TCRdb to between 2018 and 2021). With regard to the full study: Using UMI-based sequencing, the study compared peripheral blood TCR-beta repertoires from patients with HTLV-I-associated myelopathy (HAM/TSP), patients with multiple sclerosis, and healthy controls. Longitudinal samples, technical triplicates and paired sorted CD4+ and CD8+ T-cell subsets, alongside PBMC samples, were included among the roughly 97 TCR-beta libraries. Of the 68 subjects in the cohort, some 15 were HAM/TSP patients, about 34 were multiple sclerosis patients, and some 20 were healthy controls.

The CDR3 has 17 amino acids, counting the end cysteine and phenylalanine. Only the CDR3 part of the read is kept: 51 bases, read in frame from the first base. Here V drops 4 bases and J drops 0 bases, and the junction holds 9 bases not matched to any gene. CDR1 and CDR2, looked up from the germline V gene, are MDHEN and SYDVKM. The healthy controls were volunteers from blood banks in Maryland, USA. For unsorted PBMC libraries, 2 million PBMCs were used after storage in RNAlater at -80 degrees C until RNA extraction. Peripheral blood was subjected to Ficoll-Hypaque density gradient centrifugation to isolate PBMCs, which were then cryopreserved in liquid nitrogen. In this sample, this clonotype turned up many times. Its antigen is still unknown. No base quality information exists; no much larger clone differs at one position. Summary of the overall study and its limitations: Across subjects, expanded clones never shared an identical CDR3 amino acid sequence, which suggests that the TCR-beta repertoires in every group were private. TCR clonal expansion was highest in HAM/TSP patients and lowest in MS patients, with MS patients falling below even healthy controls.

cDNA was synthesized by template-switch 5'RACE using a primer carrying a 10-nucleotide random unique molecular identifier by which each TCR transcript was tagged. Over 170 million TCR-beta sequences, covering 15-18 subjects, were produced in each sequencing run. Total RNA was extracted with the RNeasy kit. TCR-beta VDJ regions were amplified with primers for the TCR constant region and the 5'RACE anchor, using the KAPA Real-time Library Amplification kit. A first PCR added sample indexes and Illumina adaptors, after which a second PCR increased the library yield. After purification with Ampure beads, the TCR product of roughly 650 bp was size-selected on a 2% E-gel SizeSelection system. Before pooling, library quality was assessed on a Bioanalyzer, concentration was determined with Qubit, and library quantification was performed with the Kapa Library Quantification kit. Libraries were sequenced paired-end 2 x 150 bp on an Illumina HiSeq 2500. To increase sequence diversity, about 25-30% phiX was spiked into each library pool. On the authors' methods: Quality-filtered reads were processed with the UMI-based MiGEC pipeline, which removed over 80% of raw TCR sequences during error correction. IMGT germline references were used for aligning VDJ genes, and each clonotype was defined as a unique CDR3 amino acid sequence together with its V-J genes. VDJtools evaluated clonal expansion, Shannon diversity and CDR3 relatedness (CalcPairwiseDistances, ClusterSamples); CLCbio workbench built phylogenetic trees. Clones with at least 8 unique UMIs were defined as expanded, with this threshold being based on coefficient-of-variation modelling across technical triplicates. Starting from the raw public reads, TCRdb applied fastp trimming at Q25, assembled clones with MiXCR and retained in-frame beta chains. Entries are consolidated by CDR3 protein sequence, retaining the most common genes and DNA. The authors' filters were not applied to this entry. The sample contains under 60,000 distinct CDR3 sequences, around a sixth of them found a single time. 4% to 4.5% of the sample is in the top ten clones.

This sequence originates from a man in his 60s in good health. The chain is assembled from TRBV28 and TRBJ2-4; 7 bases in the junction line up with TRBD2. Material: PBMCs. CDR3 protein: CASSSPLSGVAKNIQYF. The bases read TGTGCCAGCAGTTCCCCCTTGAGCGGGGTAGCCAAAAACATTCAGTACTTC.